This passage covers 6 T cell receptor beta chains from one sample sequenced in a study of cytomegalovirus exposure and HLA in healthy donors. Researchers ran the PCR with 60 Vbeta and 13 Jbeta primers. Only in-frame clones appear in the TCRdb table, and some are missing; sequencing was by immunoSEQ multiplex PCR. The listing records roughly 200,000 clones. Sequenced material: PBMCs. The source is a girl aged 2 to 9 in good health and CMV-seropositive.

In DNA, the CDR3 is TGTGCCAGCAGCTTAGGGCGGGGGAGCACAGATACGCAGTATTTT. It codes for CASSLGRGSTDTQYF. The V call is TRBV7-9, the J call TRBJ2-3; TRBD2 aligns across 7 bases. Germline V CDR1 and CDR2: SEHNR, FQNEAQ (reference sequence). Germline trimming cut 1 base from V and 0 bases from J; bases unmatched to any gene: 1. The CDR3 spans 15 residues.

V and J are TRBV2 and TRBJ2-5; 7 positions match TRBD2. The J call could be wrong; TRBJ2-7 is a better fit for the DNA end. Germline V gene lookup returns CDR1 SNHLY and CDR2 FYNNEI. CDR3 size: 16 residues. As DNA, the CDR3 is TGTGCCAGCAGTGAAGCGCTTGCGGGAGACGGTCACGAGCAGTACTTC. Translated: CASSEALAGDGHEQYF.

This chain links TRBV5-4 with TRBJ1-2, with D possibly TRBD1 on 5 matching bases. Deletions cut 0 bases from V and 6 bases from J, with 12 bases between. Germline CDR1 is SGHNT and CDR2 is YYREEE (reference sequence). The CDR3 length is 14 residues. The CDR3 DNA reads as TGTGCCAGCAGCTTGGATGGACATACGAATGGCTACACCTTC. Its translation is CASSLDGHTNGYTF.

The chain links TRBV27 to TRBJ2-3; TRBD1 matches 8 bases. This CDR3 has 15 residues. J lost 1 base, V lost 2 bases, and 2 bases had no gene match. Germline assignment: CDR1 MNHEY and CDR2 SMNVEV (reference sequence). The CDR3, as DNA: TGTGCCAGCAGTTTACCGACAGGGGGCACAGATACGCAGTATTTT. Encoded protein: CASSLPTGGTDTQYF.

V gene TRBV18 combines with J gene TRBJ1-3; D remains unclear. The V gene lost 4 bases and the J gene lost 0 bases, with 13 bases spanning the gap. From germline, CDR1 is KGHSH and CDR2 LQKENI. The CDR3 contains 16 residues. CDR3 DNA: TGTGCCAGCTCACTTGGAGTGACGGGCTCTGGAAACACCATATATTTT. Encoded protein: CASSLGVTGSGNTIYF.

The CDR3 loop reads CASSLAPAGGGAQETQYF. For the CDR3, the DNA is TGCGCCAGCAGCTTGGCCCCCGCCGGGGGAGGGGCCCAAGAGACCCAGTACTTC. This rearrangement joins TRBV5-1 to TRBJ2-5; 7 bases match TRBD2. The CDR3 sequence is 18 residues long. The junction had 12 bases not matched to a gene; V was cut back by 0 bases and J by 1 base. The germline V gene has CDR1 SGHRS and CDR2 YFSETQ.